This T cell receptor (beta chain) was documented in a study of cytomegalovirus exposure and HLA in healthy donors. Study-wide results and caveats: The authors later found TCR association rates varying by HLA locus, with DRB1 most and HLA-C fewest. A later analysis linked a missense DCLRE1C variant to TCR beta V- and J-gene trimming.

The PCR employed 60 Vbeta primers together with 13 Jbeta primers. The table came from immunoSEQ multiplex PCR; TCRdb's copy has only in-frame clones and leaves some out. This sample has around 130,000 clones, with approximately 91% found just once. About this clone: Its antigen is as yet unknown.

The CDR3 runs 16 residues. Unmatched junction bases numbered 11, after V lost 6 bases and J lost 4 bases. Germline assignment: CDR1 MRHNA and CDR2 SNTAGT. The sequence derives from a woman aged 40 to 50 in good health and CMV-seronegative. This chain joins TRBV6-4 and TRBJ2-1; 8 nucleotides match TRBD2. The sample was PBMCs. In nucleotides, the CDR3 is TGTGCCAGCAGCCCCACAGCTAGCGGGTATTACAATGAGCAGTTCTTC. Translated, it gives CASSPTASGYYNEQFF.